This T cell receptor beta chain was retrieved from a study of T cell responses to AZD1222 COVID-19 vaccine. Study as a whole: Second-dose intervals of approximately 4 or approximately 12 weeks were pooled. Whole-study findings and limits: In all cases, repertoires were sampled only after the peak T cell response. Among those given AZD1222, only five to seven were seropositive at baseline. Donors, mostly white British, included more females; clonal diversity was possibly underestimated.

On this clone itself: Its antigen remains unidentified.

Measured with immunoSEQ multiplex PCR; TCRdb has only the in-frame clones, and not every one. The sample lists approximately 180,000 clones; 85% to 90% were seen once. Material: peripheral blood, obtained on day 0 of AZD1222 vaccination. The TCR comes from an adult in good health.

CDR3 loop: CASSQEAGVPNTDTQYF. Here the CDR3 DNA reads TGCGCCAGCAGCCAAGAAGCGGGGGTTCCTAACACAGATACGCAGTATTTT. The chain combines TRBV4-1 with TRBJ2-3, with 8 bases lining up with TRBD2. The V and J ends lost 0 bases and 2 bases, in that order; junction bases with no gene match: 7. This CDR3 is 17 amino acids long. CDR1 MGHRA and CDR2 YSYEKL come from the germline V gene.